Listed here is a single T cell receptor (beta chain). This CDR3 comprises 16 residues. The germline V gene has CDR1 KGHSH and CDR2 LQKENI. V lost 3 bases and J lost 5; bases outside the gene matches: 7. TCRdb called the RT-PCR reads again in MiXCR, with one record for every CDR3 protein. The repertoire holds about 700,000 distinct CDR3 sequences, with 12% to 15% as singletons. The chain recombines TRBV18 with TRBJ2-1; 10 bases line up with TRBD2. The source of this sequence is a female donor in good health, serving as a healthy control. Sequenced input: memory CD4+ T cells from blood. CDR3 amino acids: CASSPMSGRVDNEQFF. The CDR3 DNA reads TGTGCCAGCTCACCTATGAGCGGGAGGGTAGACAATGAGCAGTTCTTC.